This is a list of T cell receptor beta chains from one sample in a study of cytotoxic CD8 clonotypes in ibrutinib-treated CLL. Sequencing was performed with immunoSEQ multiplex PCR; in TCRdb, only in-frame clones are kept and a portion is missing. The repertoire has 110,000 to 150,000 clones, 70% to 80% of them found once; the top ten carry 10% to 15%. The sequenced sample was PBMCs, obtained after 12 months of ibrutinib treatment. These receptors originate from a human donor with chronic lymphocytic leukemia. CDR3s include the opening cysteine and the closing phenylalanine or tryptophan. Each record gives: J gene, V gene, CDR3 protein.

>TRBJ2-1|TRBV5-6
CASSSRGLAGGGQFF
>TRBJ1-1|TRBV5-6
CASSPDRGRTEAFF
>TRBJ2-4|TRBV4-3
CASSQSTSGSDIQYF
>TRBJ2-5|TRBV6-5
CASSSLAGVAETQYF
>TRBJ2-7|TRBV28
CASNWRPGTLGSEQYF
>TRBJ2-7|TRBV20-1
CSARGRYEQYF
>TRBJ2-7|TRBV4-1
CASSHGRMGAGVPGSYEQYF
>TRBJ1-2|TRBV6-6
CASSYGRSFRYTF
>TRBJ2-1|TRBV10-3
CAIREREGLNNEQFF
>TRBJ2-3|TRBV11-2
CASQRGYRADTQYF
>TRBJ2-3|TRBV5-1
CASSWGQGAGTQYF
>TRBJ1-1|TRBV11-2
CASSPWGGSGTEAFF
>TRBJ2-7|TRBV7-6
CASSLVGESRTYEQYF
>TRBJ2-2|TRBV2
CASSRDSRELFF
>TRBJ2-1|TRBV28
CASSILDRTYNEQFF
>TRBJ2-7|TRBV2
CASSVLVETYEQYF
>TRBJ2-5|TRBV5-1
CASRPPVRGETQYF
>TRBJ2-7|TRBV25-1
CASSVTSGSSYEQYF
>TRBJ1-2|TRBV10-3
CAIRGRTGGGYTF
>TRBJ1-1|TRBV2
CASQTRTEAFF
>TRBJ2-5|TRBV28
CASSIKQGAWTQYF
>TRBJ2-7|TRBV6-4
CASSPRFVAWEQYF
>TRBJ2-7|TRBV21-1
CASSWCTSGRTYEQYF
>TRBJ2-6|TRBV7-3
CASSDSPSYSGANVLTF
>TRBJ2-5|TRBV4-1
CASTRTSGVRETQYF
>TRBJ2-1|TRBV15
CATSRVAGLNNEQFF
>TRBJ1-5|TRBV18
CASSPVGGNQPQHF
>TRBJ1-1|TRBV5-1
CASSLGGAGTEAFF
>TRBJ2-2|TRBV14
CASSPLFRRKTGELFF
>TRBJ2-7|TRBV10-2
CASKNAGQGRASEQYF
>TRBJ1-4|TRBV14
CASSQGTTNEKLFF
>TRBJ2-3|TRBV27
CASSPRTPPGTQYF